The clone carrying this T cell receptor beta chain was picked up a small number of times. As yet, its antigen is unknown. An Oncomine TCR Beta short-read assay was used to sequence the DNA from cultured CD4+ T cells. After culture, CD4+ T cells served as the source for genomic DNA extraction. TCRdb re-called the PCR reads with MiXCR, one entry per CDR3 protein. The sample lists 14,000 or so distinct CDR3 sequences; 25% to 35% were seen once. The data stem from a study of vaccination and CD4 T cells after COVID-19. Across the study: Samples were taken after vaccination, a median of roughly 70 days after dose two, with a range of 14 to 241. Findings and caveats of the study: Spike mono-reactive status applied to 304 of 307 vaccine-specific clones in convalescent patients.

Treatment defined: approximately 11-day PBMC culture with coronavirus spike peptide pools or control peptides (ViraFEST assay). Positive PCR tests were logged from March through December 2020, ahead of US Alpha, Beta and Delta variants. The CDR3 has 13 residues. Germline V gene lookup returns CDR1 MDHEN and CDR2 SYDVKM. V was pared by 7 bases and J by 3 bases, with 9 bases between. V and J are TRBV28 and TRBJ1-4; D call uncertain. The sequence came from a human donor with COVID-19. The sample comprised cultured CD4+ T cells from blood. For the CDR3, the DNA is TGTGCCAGCACCTTAGTGGCTAATGAAAAACTGTTTTTT. As protein: CASTLVANEKLFF.